This T cell receptor (beta chain) comes out of a study of molecular identifiers for immune sequencing clone quantification. TCRdb reanalysed the PCR reads using MiXCR and keeps one entry per CDR3 protein. The table has under 800,000 distinct CDR3 sequences, around 25% seen once; the top ten hold 0.78%. The CDR3 covers 13 residues. Per the germline V gene, CDR1 is SGHVS and CDR2 is FNYEAQ. Trimming left V 5 bases short and J 8 bases short, with 14 bases between. This clonotype has at least ten counts. This receptor was identified in a human donor in good health. Some libraries in this study had Jurkat cell RNA spiked in. The chain joins TRBV7-6 to TRBJ2-3; weak D call: TRBD2 (7 bases). The material sequenced was naive CD8+ T cells from blood, with Jurkat cell RNA spiked in. Noted subset: FACS-sorted CD8+CD4-CCR7+CD45RA+ naive T cells. The CDR3 sequence is CASSPGEGATQYF. The CDR3 nucleotides read TGTGCCAGCAGCCCAGGGGAGGGAGCTACGCAGTATTTT.